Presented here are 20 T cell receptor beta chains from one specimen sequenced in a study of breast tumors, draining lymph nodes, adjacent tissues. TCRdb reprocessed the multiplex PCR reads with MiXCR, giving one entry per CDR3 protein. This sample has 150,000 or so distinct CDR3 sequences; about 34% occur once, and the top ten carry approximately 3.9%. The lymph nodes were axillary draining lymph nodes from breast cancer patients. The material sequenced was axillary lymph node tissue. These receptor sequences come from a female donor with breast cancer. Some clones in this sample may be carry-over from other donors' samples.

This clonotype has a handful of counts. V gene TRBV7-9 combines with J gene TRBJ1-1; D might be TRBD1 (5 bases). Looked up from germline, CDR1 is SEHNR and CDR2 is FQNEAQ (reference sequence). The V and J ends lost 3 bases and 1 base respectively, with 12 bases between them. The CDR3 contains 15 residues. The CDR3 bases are TGTGCCAGCAGCTTGCTGGGGCTAGGGAACACTGAAGCTTTCTTT. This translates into CASSLLGLGNTEAFF.

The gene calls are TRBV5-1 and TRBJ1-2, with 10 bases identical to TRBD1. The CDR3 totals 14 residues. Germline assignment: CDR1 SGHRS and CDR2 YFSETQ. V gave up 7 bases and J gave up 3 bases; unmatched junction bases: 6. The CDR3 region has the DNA TGCGCCAGCGGAAAGACAGGGGGCGACTATGGCTACACCTTC. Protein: CASGKTGGDYGYTF.

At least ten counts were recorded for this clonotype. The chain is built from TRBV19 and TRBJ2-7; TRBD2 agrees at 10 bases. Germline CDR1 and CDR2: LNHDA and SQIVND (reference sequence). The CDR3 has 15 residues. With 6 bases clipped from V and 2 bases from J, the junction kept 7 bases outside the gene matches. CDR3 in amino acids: CASSPGTSVTYEQYF. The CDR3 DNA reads TGTGCCAGTAGCCCCGGGACTAGCGTTACCTACGAGCAGTACTTC.

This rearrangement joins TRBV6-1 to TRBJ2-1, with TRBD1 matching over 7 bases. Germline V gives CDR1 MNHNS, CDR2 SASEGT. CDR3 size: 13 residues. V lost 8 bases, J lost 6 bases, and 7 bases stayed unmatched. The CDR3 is CASRHRGSNEQFF. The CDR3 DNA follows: TGTGCCAGCCGGCACAGGGGCTCCAATGAGCAGTTCTTC.

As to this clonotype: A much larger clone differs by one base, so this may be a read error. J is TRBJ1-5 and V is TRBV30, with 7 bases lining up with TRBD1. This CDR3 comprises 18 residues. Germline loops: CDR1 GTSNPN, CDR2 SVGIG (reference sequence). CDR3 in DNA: TGTGCCTGGAGTGTAGGTACCAGGGGGGAGTATAGCAATCGGCCCCAGCATTTT. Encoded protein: CAWSVGTRGEYSNRPQHF.

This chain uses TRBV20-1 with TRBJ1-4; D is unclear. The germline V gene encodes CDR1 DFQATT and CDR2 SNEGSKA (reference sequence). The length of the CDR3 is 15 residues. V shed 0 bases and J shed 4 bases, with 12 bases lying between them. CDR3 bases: TGCAGTGCTAGAGATACGCGGGAGGATAATGAAAAACTGTTTTTT. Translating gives CSARDTREDNEKLFF.

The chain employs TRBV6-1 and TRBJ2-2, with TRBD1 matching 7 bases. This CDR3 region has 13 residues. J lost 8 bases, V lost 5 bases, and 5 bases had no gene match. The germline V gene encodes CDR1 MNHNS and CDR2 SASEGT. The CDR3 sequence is CASSLPGQGELFF. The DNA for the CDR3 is TGTGCCAGCAGTTTACCGGGACAGGGGGAGCTGTTTTTT.

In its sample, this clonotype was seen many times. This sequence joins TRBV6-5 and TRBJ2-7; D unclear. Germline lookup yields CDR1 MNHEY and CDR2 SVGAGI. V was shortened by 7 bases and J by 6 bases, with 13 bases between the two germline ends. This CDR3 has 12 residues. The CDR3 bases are TGTGCCAGCAATGCGTGGGGTGGCGAGCAGTACTTC. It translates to CASNAWGGEQYF.

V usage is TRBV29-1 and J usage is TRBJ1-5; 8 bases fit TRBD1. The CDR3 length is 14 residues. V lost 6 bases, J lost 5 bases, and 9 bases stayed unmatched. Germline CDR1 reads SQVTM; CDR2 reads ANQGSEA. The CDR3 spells CSVATGGVDQPQHF. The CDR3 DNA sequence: TGCAGCGTGGCCACAGGGGGGGTCGATCAGCCCCAGCATTTT.

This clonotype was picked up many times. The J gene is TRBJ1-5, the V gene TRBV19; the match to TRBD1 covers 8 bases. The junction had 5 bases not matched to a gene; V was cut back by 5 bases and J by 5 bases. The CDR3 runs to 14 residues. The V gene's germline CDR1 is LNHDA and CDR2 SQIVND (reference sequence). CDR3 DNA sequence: TGTGCCAGTAGTGACAGGGGTTGGGATCAGCCCCAGCATTTT. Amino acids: CASSDRGWDQPQHF. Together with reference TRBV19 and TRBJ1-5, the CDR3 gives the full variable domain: DGGITQSPKYLFRKEGQNVTLSCEQNLNHDAMYWYRQDPGQGLRLIYYSQIVNDFQKGDIAEGYSVSREKKESFPLTVTSAQKNPTAFYLCASSDRGWDQPQHFGDGTRLSIL.

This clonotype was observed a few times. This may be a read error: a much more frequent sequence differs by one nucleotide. CDR3 in amino acids: CASSQSYSARSPLHF. In DNA, the CDR3 is TGTGCCAGCAGTCAATCTTATAGCGCCCGATCACCCCTCCACTTT. The chain joins TRBV6-1 to TRBJ1-6; D is unresolved. The CDR3 runs 15 residues. Trimming left V 5 bases short and J 10 bases short, with 18 bases between. Germline lookup yields CDR1 MNHNS and CDR2 SASEGT.

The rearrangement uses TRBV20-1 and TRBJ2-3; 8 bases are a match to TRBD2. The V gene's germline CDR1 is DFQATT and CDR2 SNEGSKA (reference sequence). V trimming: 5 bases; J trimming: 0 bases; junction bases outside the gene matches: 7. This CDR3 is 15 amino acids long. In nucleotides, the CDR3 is TGCAGTGCTGGAAGACTAGCGTCTAGCACAGATACGCAGTATTTT. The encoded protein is CSAGRLASSTDTQYF.

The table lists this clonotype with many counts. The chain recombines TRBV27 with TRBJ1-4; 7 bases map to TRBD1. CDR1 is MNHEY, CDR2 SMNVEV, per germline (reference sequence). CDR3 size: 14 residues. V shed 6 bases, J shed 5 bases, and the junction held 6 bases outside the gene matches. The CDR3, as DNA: TGTGCCAGCAGCTTGACAGGGTGGAATGAAAAACTGTTTTTT. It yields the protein CASSLTGWNEKLFF.

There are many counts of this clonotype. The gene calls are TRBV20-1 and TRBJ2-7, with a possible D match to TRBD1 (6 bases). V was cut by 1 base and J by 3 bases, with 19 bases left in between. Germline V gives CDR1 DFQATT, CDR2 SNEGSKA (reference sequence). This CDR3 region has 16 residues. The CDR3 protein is CSARGPDSPTFYEQYF. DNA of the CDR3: TGCAGTGCTAGAGGACCGGACAGCCCGACCTTCTACGAGCAGTACTTC.

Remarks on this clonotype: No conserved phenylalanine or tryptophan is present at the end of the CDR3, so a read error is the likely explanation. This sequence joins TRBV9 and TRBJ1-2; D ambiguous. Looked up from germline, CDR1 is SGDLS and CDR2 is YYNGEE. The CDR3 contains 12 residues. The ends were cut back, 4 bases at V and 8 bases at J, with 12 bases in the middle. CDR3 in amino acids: CASSSGPYGYTL. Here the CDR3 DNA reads TGTGCCAGCAGCTCCGGGCCTTACGGCTACACCCTC.

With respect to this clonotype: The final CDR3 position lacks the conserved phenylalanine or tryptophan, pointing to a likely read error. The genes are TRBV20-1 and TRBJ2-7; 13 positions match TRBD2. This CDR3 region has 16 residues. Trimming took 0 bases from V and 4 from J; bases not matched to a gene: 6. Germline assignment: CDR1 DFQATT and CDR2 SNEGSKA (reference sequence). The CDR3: CSARDLTSGGWYEQYS. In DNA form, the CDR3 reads TGCAGTGCTAGAGATCTGACTAGCGGGGGGTGGTACGAGCAGTACTCC.

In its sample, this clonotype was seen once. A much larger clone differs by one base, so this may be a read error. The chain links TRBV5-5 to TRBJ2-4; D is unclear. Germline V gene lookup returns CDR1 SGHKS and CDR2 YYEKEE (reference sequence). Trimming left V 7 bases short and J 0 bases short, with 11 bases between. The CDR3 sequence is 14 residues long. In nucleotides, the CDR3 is TGTGCCAGCGGCCCTAGGGTAGCCAAAAACATTCAGTACTTC. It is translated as CASGPRVAKNIQYF.

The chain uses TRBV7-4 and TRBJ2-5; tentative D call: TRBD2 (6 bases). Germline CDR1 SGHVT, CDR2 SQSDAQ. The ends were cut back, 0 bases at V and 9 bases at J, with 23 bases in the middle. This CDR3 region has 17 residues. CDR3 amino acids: CASSLAGRYKPQEPQYF. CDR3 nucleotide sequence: TGTGCCAGCAGCTTAGCCGGGAGATACAAACCCCAAGAACCCCAGTACTTC. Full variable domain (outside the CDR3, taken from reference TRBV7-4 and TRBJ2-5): GAGVSQSPRYKVAKRGRDVALRCDSISGHVTLYWYRQTLGQGSEVLTYSQSDAQRDKSGRPSGRFSAERPERSVSTLKIQRTEQGDSAVYLCASSLAGRYKPQEPQYFGPGTRLLVL.

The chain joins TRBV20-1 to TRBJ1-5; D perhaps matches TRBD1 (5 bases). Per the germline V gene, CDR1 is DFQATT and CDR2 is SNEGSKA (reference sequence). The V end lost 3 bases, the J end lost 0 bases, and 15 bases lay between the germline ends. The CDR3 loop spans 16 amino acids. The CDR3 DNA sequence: TGCAGTGCTAGGCCGGGACTAGCGGGTAGCAATCAGCCCCAGCATTTT. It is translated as CSARPGLAGSNQPQHF.

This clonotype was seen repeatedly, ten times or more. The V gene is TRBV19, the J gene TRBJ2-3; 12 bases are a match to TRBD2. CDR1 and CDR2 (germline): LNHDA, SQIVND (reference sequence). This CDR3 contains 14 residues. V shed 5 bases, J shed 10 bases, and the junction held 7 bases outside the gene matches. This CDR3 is CASSPTSGSDAQYF. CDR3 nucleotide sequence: TGTGCCAGTAGTCCGACTAGCGGGAGTGATGCGCAGTATTTT.